One and the same sample provided the 21 T cell receptor beta chains below, sequenced in a study of blood T cell repertoires in COVID-19. The data were produced by immunoSEQ multiplex PCR, yet TCRdb's version contains in-frame clones alone and is incomplete. The sample has around 200,000 clones, roughly 84% seen once. Specimen: peripheral blood. Receptors originate from a human donor with acute or convalescent COVID-19. The donor label of this sample is uncertain.

Here the CDR3 DNA reads TGCGCCAGCAAAGTCCAACCGACAGTAAACTATGGCTACACCTTC. Protein product: CASKVQPTVNYGYTF. The chain employs TRBV5-1 and TRBJ1-2; weak D call: TRBD1 (5 bases). V shed 6 bases and J shed 2 bases, with 17 bases lying between them. The length of the CDR3 is 15 residues. Germline values: CDR1 SGHRS, CDR2 YFSETQ.

The genes are TRBV29-1 and TRBJ2-7; 10 nucleotides align to TRBD1. In germline, CDR1 is SQVTM, CDR2 ANQGSEA. V trimming: 4 bases; J trimming: 7 bases; junction bases outside the gene matches: 4. The CDR3 length is 12 residues. CDR3 sequence reads: CSVGQGAKEQYF. The CDR3 DNA reads TGCAGCGTTGGACAGGGGGCGAAAGAGCAGTACTTC.

This clone appeared once. V and J are TRBV15 and TRBJ1-3; D uncertain. Trimming took 0 bases from V and 2 from J, leaving 5 bases between them. The germline CDR1 and CDR2 sequences are LNHNV and YYDKDF (reference sequence). The CDR3 loop spans 14 amino acids. In nucleotides, the CDR3 is TGTGCCACCAGCAGAGAGACACCTGGAAACACCATATATTTT. It specifies CATSRETPGNTIYF.

This clone has just a few counts. The rearrangement links TRBV27 to TRBJ2-5, with 8 bases matching TRBD2. V gave up 5 bases and J gave up 5 bases; unmatched junction bases: 13. The CDR3 consists of 16 residues. Germline V CDR1 and CDR2: MNHEY, SMNVEV (reference sequence). The CDR3 reads CASSVRWSGRLETQYF. The CDR3 DNA is TGTGCCAGCAGTGTGCGGTGGAGCGGGAGACTGGAGACCCAGTACTTC.

This clone was counted a single time. The chain combines TRBV11-3 with TRBJ2-3, with 13 bases identical to TRBD2. This CDR3 spans 19 amino acids. In germline, CDR1 is SGHNT, CDR2 YENEEA. V lost 5 bases to trimming and J lost 2 bases; unmatched junction nucleotides: 13. CDR3 nucleotides: TGTGCCAGCAGCCCCAGACTAGCGGGGGGCCGGAATCTCACAGATACGCAGTATTTT. Amino acid sequence: CASSPRLAGGRNLTDTQYF.

This chain links TRBV28 with TRBJ2-2; D is possibly TRBD1 (5 bases). Trimming took 4 bases from V and 1 from J, leaving 13 bases between them. The germline V gene encodes CDR1 MDHEN and CDR2 SYDVKM. This CDR3 region has 16 residues. The CDR3 here is CASSSRVTRNTGELFF. The CDR3 DNA follows: TGTGCCAGCAGTTCCAGGGTTACCAGGAACACCGGGGAGCTGTTTTTT. The full variable domain, completed using reference TRBV28 and TRBJ2-2, is DVKVTQSSRYLVKRTGEKVFLECVQDMDHENMFWYRQDPGLGLRLIYFSYDVKMKEKGDIPEGYSVSREKKERFSLILESASTNQTSMYLCASSSRVTRNTGELFFGEGSRLTVL.

The V gene is TRBV5-1, the J gene TRBJ2-7; 8 bases line up with TRBD1. J gave up 5 bases and V 4 bases, and 5 bases lay outside the gene matches. The CDR3 spans 13 residues. CDR1 is SGHRS, CDR2 YFSETQ, per germline. The CDR3 DNA sequence: TGCGCCAGCAGCCAAGGACAGGGTAACGAGCAGTACTTC. Its translation: CASSQGQGNEQYF.

This chain links TRBV5-6 with TRBJ2-5, with D uncertain. Germline lookup yields CDR1 SGHDT and CDR2 YYEEEE. The CDR3 has 13 residues. Deletions cut 0 bases from V and 3 bases from J, with 6 bases between. The CDR3 nucleotides read TGTGCCAGCAGCTTGGGGCTAGAAGAGACCCAGTACTTC. This gives the protein CASSLGLEETQYF.

The rearrangement uses TRBV6-1 and TRBJ1-1; the D gene is possibly TRBD1 (6 bases). V gave up 0 bases and J gave up 8 bases, with 13 bases separating them. The germline CDR1 and CDR2 sequences are MNHNS and SASEGT. CDR3 size: 14 residues. The CDR3 DNA is TGTGCCAGCAGTGAAGCGGGCCAGGGGAGAGAAGCTTTCTTT. Translation: CASSEAGQGREAFF.

The chain combines TRBV7-9 with TRBJ2-5; the match to TRBD1 covers 9 bases. The CDR3 sequence is 14 residues long. Germline V gene sequence: CDR1 SEHNR, CDR2 FQNEAQ (reference sequence). The V gene end was trimmed by 4 bases and the J gene end by 1 base; junction bases not matched to a gene: 1. The CDR3 here is CASSWTGVQETQYF. CDR3 sequence (DNA): TGTGCCAGCAGCTGGACAGGGGTCCAAGAGACCCAGTACTTC.

The chain is built from TRBV6-1 and TRBJ2-7; TRBD1 matches at 8 bases. J was trimmed by 6 bases and V by 1 base; bases with no gene match: 5. There are 14 residues in the CDR3. Germline CDR1 MNHNS, CDR2 SASEGT. Here the CDR3 DNA reads TGTGCCAGCAGTGAAGGCAGGGGGCGGATCGAGCAGTACTTC. Translating it yields CASSEGRGRIEQYF.

The chain combines TRBV19 with TRBJ1-2, with D tentatively TRBD1 (6 bases). The CDR3 consists of 13 residues. V lost 10 bases and J lost 7, with 19 bases in between. Germline assignment: CDR1 LNHDA and CDR2 SQIVND (reference sequence). This CDR3 reads CATSRGTFVGYTF. In nucleotides, the CDR3 is TGTGCCACGTCCAGAGGGACATTCGTTGGCTACACCTTC.

The chain links TRBV7-6 to TRBJ2-3, with unresolved D. In germline, CDR1 is SGHVS, CDR2 FNYEAQ. The CDR3 is 14 residues long. The V end was cut by 1 base, the J end by 2 bases, with 7 bases between. The CDR3 nucleotides are TGTGCCAGCAGCTTAGGGAGAAACACAGATACGCAGTATTTT. This translates into CASSLGRNTDTQYF.

Points on this clone: The germline gene is not matched at one end of the junction; a read error may be the cause. This chain joins TRBV2 and TRBJ1-4; D unclear. Germline-derived CDR1 and CDR2 are SNHLY and FYNNEI. This CDR3 contains 11 residues. The CDR3 reads CASRETEKLFF. DNA for the CDR3: TGTGCCAGCCGTGAGACAGAAAAACTGTTTTTT.

This chain joins TRBV9 and TRBJ2-7; D gene unclear. Germline CDR1 and CDR2: SGDLS and YYNGEE. V lost 0 bases to trimming and J lost 2 bases, with 9 bases between them. The CDR3 covers 14 residues. The CDR3 DNA sequence: TGTGCCAGCAGCGTAGAGTCTACCACCTACGAGCAGTACTTC. It specifies CASSVESTTYEQYF.

V gene TRBV5-4 combines with J gene TRBJ1-1; 7 bases are shared with TRBD1. The CDR3 extends over 16 amino acids. CDR1 and CDR2 (germline): SGHNT, YYREEE (reference sequence). After removal of 0 bases from V and 6 bases from J, the junction contained 11 bases not matched to a gene. The chain's CDR3 is CASSLGSAGTAAEAFF. In DNA, the CDR3 is TGTGCCAGCAGCTTGGGCTCCGCCGGGACAGCAGCTGAAGCTTTCTTT.

This chain uses TRBV5-1 with TRBJ1-1; maybe TRBD1 (5 bases). V was clipped by 4 bases and J by 4 bases, with 14 bases between them. The CDR3 sequence is 14 residues long. Germline V gene data show CDR1 as SGHRS and CDR2 as YFSETQ. The CDR3 sequence is CASSIQGRVTEAFF. The CDR3 region has the DNA TGCGCCAGCAGCATCCAGGGTAGGGTCACTGAAGCTTTCTTT.

V usage is TRBV5-1 and J usage is TRBJ2-3; the D gene is possibly TRBD2 (5 bases). Trimming cost V 4 bases and J 0 bases, with 15 bases left between them. CDR1 is SGHRS and CDR2 is YFSETQ in the germline V gene. This CDR3 is built from 16 residues. CDR3 amino acids: CASSLLDSDSTDTQYF. The CDR3 DNA reads TGCGCCAGCAGCCTGCTAGATAGCGATAGCACAGATACGCAGTATTTT. The full variable domain, its missing parts supplied by reference TRBV5-1 and TRBJ2-3, is KAGVTQTPRYLIKTRGQQVTLSCSPISGHRSVSWYQQTPGQGLQFLFEYFSETQRNKGNFPGRFSGRQFSNSRSEMNVSTLELGDSALYLCASSLLDSDSTDTQYFGPGTRLTVL.

The chain couples TRBV7-2 to TRBJ2-5; 7 bases line up with TRBD2. Germline CDR1 and CDR2: SGHTA and FQGNSA. The CDR3 contains 14 residues. J lost 0 bases, V lost 5 bases, and 3 bases had no gene match. CDR3 sequence: CASSLSGYQETQYF. CDR3 sequence (DNA): TGTGCCAGCAGCCTTAGCGGGTACCAAGAGACCCAGTACTTC.

On this clone itself: Relative to the germline gene, one junction end is altered; a read error may explain this. The chain combines TRBV30 with TRBJ1-4; a weak D match, TRBD1 (5 bases). This CDR3 comprises 12 residues. Germline V gives CDR1 GTSNPN, CDR2 SVGIG (reference sequence). In DNA, the CDR3 is TGTGCCTGGAGGGATAGTCAGGGTTTGGTGGGGTTT. Encoded protein: CAWRDSQGLVGF. The variable domain in full, completed from reference TRBV30 and TRBJ1-4, reads SQTIHQWPATLVQPVGSPLSLECTVEGTSNPNLYWYRQAAGRGLQLLFYSVGIGQISSEVPQNLSASRPQDRQFILSSKKLLLSDSGFYLCAWRDSQGLVGFGSGTQLSVL.

J is TRBJ2-7 and V is TRBV3-1 (or the pseudogene TRBV3-2); maybe TRBD2 (6 bases). V lost 4 bases to trimming and J lost 8 bases, with 18 bases between them. In germline, CDR1 is LGHDT, CDR2 YNNKEL (reference sequence). The CDR3 runs to 14 residues. CDR3 coding DNA: TGTGCCAGCAGCCCTGGAGGGCTGGTTCCACAGCAGTACTTC. Its protein product is CASSPGGLVPQQYF.